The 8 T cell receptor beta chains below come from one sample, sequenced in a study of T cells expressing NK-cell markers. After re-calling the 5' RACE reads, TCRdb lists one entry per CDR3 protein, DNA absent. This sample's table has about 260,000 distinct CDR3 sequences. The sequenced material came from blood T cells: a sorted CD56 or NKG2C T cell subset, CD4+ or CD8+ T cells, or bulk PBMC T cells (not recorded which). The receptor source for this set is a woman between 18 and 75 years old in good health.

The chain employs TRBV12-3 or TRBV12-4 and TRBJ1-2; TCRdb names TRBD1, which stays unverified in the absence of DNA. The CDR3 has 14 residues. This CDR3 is CASSQGQGYYGYTF.

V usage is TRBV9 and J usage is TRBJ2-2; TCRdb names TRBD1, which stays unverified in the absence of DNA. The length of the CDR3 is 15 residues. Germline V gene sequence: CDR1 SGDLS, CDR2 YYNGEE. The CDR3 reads CASSLQGYGTGELFF.

CDR3 residues: CSARPSDRLNEKLFF. The chain combines TRBV20-1 with TRBJ1-4. CDR1 DFQATT and CDR2 SNEGSKA come from the germline V gene (reference sequence). The CDR3 is made up of 15 amino acids.

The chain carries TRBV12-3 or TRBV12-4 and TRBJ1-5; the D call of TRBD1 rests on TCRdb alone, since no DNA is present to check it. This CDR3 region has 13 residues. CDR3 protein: CASGPRGLQPQHF.

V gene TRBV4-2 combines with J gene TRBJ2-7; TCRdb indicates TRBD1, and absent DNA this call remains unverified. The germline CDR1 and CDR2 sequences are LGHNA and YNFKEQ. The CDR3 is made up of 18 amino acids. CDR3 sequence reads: CASSHAGGAGGGSYEQYF.

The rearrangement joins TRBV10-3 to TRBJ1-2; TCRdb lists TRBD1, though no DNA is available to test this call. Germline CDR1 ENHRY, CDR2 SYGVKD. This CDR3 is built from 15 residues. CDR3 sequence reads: CAISGETQGDYGYTF.

CDR3 protein: CASSLVSRETNEQFF. J is TRBJ2-1 and V is TRBV7-2; TCRdb designates TRBD1, a call that cannot be tested without DNA. Germline CDR1 reads SGHTA; CDR2 reads FQGNSA. CDR3 length: 15 amino acids.

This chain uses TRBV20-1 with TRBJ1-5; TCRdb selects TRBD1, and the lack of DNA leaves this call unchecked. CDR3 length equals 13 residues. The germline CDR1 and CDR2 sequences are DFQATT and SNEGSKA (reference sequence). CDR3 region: CSAPGGDYQPQHF.